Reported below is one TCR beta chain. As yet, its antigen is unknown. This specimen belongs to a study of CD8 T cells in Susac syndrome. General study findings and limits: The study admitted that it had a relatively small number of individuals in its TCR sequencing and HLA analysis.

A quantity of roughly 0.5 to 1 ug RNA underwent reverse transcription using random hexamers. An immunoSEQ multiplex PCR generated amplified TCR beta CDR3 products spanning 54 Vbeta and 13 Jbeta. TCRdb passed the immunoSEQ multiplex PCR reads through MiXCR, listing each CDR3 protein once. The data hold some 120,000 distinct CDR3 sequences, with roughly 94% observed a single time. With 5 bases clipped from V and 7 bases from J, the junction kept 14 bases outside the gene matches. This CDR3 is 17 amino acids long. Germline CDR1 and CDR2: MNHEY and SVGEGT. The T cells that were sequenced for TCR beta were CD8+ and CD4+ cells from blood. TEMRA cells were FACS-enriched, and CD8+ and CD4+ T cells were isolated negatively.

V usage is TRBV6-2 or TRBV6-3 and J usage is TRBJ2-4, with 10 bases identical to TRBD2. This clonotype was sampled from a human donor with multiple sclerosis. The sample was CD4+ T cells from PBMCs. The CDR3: CASSPGTSADLFNIQYF. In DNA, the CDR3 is TGTGCCAGCAGTCCTGGGACTAGCGCGGACCTCTTTAACATTCAGTACTTC.